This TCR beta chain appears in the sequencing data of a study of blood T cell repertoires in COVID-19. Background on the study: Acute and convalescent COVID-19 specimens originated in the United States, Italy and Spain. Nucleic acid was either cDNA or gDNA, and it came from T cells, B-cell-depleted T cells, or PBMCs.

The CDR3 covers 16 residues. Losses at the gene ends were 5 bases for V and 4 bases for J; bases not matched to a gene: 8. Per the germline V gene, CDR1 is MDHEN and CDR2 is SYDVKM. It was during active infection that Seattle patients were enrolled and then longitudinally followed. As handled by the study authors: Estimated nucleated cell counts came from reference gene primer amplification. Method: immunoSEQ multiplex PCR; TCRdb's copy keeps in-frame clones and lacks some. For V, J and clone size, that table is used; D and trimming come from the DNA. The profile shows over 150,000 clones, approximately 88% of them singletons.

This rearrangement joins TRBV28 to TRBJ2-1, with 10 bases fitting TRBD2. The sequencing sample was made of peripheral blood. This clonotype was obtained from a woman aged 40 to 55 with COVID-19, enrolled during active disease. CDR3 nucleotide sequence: TGTGCCAGCAGTCGTATGACTAGCGGGTATTACAATGAGCAGTTCTTC. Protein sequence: CASSRMTSGYYNEQFF.